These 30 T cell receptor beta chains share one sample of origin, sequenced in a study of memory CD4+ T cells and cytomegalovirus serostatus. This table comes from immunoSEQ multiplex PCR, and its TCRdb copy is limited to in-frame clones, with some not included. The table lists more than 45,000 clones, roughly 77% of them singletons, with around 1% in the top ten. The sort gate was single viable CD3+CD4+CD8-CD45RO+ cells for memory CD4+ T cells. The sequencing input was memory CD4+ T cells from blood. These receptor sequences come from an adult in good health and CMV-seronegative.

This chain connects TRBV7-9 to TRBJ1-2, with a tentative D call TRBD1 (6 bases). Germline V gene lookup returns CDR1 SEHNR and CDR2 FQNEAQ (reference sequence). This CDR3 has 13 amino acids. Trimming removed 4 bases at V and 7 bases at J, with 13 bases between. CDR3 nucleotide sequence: TGTGCCAGCAGCTCCAACAGGGCCGGTGGCTACACCTTC. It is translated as CASSSNRAGGYTF.

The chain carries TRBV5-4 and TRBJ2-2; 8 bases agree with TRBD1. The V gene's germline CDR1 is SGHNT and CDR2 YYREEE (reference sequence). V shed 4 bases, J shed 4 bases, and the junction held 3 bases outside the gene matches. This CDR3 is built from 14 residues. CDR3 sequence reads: CASSRTGITGELFF. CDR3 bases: TGTGCCAGCAGCAGGACAGGGATCACCGGGGAGCTGTTTTTT.

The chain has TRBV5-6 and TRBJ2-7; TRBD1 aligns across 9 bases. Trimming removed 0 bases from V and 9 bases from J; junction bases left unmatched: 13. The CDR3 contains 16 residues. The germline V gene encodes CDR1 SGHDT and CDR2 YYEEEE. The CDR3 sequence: CASSLADHRGLRWQYF. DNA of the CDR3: TGTGCCAGCAGCTTGGCCGATCACAGGGGGCTACGCTGGCAGTACTTC.

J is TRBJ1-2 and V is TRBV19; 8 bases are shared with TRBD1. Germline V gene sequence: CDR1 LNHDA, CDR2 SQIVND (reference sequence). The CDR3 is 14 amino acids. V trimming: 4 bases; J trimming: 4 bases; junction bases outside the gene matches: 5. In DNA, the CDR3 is TGTGCCAGTAGTACCAGACAGGGGAGCTATGGCTACACCTTC. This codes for CASSTRQGSYGYTF.

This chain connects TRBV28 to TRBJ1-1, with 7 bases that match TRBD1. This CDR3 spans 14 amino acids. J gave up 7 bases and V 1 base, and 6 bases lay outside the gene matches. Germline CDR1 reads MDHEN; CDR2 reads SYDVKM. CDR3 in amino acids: CASSLLGGNYEAFF. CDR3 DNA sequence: TGTGCCAGCAGTTTATTAGGGGGCAATTATGAAGCTTTCTTT. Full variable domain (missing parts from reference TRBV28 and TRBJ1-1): DVKVTQSSRYLVKRTGEKVFLECVQDMDHENMFWYRQDPGLGLRLIYFSYDVKMKEKGDIPEGYSVSREKKERFSLILESASTNQTSMYLCASSLLGGNYEAFFGQGTRLTVV.

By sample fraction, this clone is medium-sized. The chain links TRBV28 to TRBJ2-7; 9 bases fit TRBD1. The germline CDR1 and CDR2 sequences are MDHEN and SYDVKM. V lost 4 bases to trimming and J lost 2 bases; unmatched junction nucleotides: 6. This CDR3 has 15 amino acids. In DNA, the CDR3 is TGTGCCAGCAGTTCTGCCGGGACAGGGACCTACGAGCAGTACTTC. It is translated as CASSSAGTGTYEQYF.

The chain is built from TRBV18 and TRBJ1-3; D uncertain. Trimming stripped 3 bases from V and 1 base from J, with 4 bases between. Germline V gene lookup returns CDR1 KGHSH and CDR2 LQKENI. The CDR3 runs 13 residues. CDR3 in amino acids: CASSPDSGNTIYF. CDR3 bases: TGTGCCAGCTCACCCGATTCTGGAAACACCATATATTTT.

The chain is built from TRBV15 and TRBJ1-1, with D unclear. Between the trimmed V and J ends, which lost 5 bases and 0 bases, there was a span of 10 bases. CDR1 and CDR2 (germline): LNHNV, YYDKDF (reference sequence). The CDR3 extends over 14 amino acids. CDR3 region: CATSLDVMNTEAFF. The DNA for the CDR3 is TGTGCCACCAGCTTGGACGTTATGAACACTGAAGCTTTCTTT.

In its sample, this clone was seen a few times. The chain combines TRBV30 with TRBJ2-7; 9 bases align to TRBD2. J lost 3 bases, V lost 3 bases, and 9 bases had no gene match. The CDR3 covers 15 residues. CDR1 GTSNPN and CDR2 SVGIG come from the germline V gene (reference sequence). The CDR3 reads CAWRLKRLAVYEQYF. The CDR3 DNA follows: TGTGCCTGGAGATTAAAGAGACTAGCGGTCTACGAGCAGTACTTC.

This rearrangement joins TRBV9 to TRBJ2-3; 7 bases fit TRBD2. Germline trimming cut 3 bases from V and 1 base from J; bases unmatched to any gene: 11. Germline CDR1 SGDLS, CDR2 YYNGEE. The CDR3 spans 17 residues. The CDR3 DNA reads TGTGCCAGCAGCGGAGTGCGGGAGCGGGCTGGCACAGATACGCAGTATTTT. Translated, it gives CASSGVRERAGTDTQYF. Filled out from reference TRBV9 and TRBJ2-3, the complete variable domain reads DSGVTQTPKHLITATGQRVTLRCSPRSGDLSVYWYQQSLDQGLQFLIQYYNGEERAKGNILERFSAQQFPDLHSELNLSSLELGDSALYFCASSGVRERAGTDTQYFGPGTRLTVL.

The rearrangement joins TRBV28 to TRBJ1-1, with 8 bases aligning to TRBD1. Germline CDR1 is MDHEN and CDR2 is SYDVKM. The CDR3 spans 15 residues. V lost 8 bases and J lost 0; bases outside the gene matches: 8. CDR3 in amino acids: CASSNRGYMNTEAFF. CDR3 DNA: TGTGCCAGCTCAAACAGGGGGTACATGAACACTGAAGCTTTCTTT.

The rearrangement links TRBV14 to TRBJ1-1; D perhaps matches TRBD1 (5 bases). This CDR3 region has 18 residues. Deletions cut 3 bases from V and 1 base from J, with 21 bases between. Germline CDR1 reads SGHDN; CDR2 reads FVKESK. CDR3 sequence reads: CASSHPIPGLISNTEAFF. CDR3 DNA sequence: TGTGCCAGCAGCCATCCAATCCCGGGACTGATTTCGAACACTGAAGCTTTCTTT.

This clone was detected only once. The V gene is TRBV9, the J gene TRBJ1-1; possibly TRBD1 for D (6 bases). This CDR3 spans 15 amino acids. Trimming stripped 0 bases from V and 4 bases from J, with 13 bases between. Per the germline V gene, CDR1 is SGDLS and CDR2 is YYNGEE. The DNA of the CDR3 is TGTGCCAGCAGCGTAGGGGGAAGGGGGGCCACTGAAGCTTTCTTT. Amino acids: CASSVGGRGATEAFF. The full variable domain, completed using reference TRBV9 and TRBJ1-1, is DSGVTQTPKHLITATGQRVTLRCSPRSGDLSVYWYQQSLDQGLQFLIQYYNGEERAKGNILERFSAQQFPDLHSELNLSSLELGDSALYFCASSVGGRGATEAFFGQGTRLTVV.

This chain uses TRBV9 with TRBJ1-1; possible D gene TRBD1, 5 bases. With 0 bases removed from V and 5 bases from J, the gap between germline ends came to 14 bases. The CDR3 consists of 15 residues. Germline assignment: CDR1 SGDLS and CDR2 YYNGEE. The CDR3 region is CASSVEVIGGTEAFF. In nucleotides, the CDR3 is TGTGCCAGCAGCGTAGAGGTTATCGGGGGAACTGAAGCTTTCTTT.

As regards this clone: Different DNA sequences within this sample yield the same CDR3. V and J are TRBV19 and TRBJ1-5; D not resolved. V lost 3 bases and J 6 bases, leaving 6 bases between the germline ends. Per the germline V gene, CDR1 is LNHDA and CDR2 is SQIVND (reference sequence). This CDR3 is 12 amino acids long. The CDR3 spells CASSIGSQPQHF. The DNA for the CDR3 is TGTGCCAGTAGTATTGGGAGTCAGCCCCAGCATTTT. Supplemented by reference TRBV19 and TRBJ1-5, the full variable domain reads DGGITQSPKYLFRKEGQNVTLSCEQNLNHDAMYWYRQDPGQGLRLIYYSQIVNDFQKGDIAEGYSVSREKKESFPLTVTSAQKNPTAFYLCASSIGSQPQHFGDGTRLSIL.

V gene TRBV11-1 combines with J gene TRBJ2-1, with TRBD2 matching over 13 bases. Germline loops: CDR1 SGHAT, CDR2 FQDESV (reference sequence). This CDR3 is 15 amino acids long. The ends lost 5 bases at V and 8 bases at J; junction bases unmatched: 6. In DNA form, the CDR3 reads TGTGCCAGCAGCCCCACTAGCGGGAGGGCCGATGAGCAGTTCTTC. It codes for CASSPTSGRADEQFF.

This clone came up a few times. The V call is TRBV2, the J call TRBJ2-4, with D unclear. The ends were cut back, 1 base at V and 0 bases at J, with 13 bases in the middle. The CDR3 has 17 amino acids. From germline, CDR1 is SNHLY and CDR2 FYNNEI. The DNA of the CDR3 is TGTGCCAGCAGTGAAGATGAAGGCAGCTTAGCCAAAAACATTCAGTACTTC. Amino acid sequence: CASSEDEGSLAKNIQYF. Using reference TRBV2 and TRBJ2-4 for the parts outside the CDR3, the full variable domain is EPEVTQTPSHQVTQMGQEVILRCVPISNHLYFYWYRQILGQKVEFLVSFYNNEISEKSEIFDDQFSVERPDGSNFTLKIRSTKLEDSAMYFCASSEDEGSLAKNIQYFGAGTRLSVL.

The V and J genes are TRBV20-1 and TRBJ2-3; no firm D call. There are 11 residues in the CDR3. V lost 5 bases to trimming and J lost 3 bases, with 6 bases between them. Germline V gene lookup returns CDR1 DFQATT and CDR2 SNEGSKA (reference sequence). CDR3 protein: CSAPRTDTQYF. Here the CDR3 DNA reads TGCAGTGCTCCCCGGACAGATACGCAGTATTTT.

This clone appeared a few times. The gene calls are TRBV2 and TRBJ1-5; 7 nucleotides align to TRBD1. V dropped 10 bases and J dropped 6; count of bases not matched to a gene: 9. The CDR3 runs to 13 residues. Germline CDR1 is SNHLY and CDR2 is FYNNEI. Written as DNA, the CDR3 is TGTGCCAAGTCGACAGGGCACGGTCAGCCCCAGCATTTT. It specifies CAKSTGHGQPQHF.

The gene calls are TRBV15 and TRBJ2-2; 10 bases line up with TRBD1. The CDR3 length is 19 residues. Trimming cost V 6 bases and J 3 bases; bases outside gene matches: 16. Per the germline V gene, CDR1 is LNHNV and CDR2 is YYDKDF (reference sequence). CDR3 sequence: CATRPAISGTGVYTGELFF. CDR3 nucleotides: TGTGCCACCAGACCGGCCATTTCCGGGACAGGGGTTTACACCGGGGAGCTGTTTTTT.

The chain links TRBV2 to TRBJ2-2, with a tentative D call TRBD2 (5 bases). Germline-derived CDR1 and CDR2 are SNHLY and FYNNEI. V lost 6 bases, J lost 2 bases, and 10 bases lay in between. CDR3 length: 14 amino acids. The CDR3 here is CASSLEGNTGELFF. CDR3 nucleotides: TGTGCCAGCAGCCTAGAGGGTAACACCGGGGAGCTGTTTTTT.

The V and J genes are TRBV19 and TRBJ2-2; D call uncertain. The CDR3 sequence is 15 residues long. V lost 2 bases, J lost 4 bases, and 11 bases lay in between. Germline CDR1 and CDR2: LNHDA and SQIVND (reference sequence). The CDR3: CASSIKRLTTGELFF. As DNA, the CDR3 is TGTGCCAGTAGTATAAAAAGGCTAACCACCGGGGAGCTGTTTTTT.

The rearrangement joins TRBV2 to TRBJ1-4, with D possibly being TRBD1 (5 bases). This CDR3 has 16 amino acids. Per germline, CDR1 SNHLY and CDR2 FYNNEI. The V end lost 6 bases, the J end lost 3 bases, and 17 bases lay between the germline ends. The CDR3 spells CASSPTGARSNEKLFF. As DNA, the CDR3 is TGTGCCAGCAGCCCGACCGGGGCCCGCTCTAATGAAAAACTGTTTTTT.

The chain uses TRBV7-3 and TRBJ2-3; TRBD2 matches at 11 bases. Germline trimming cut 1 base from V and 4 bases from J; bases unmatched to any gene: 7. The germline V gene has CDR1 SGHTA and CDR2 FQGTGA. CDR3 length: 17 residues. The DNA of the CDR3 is TGTGCCAGCAGCTTAAGTAGCGGGAGGGCCCGCCCAGATACGCAGTATTTT. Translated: CASSLSSGRARPDTQYF.

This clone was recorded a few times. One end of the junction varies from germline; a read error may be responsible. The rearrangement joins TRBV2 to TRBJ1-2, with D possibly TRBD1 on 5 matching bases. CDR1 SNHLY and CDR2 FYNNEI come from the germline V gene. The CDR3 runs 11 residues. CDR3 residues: CASSEWDARIF. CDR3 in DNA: TGTGCCAGCAGTGAGTGGGACGCCAGAATCTTC.

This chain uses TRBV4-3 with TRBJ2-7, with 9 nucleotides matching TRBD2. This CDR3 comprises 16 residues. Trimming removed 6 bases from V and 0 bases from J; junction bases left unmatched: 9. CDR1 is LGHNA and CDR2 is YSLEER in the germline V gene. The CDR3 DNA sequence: TGCGCCAGCAGTCTCATTAGCGGGAGTGGCTCCTACGAGCAGTACTTC. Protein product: CASSLISGSGSYEQYF.

DNA for the CDR3: TGCAGCGCCGGGGGCGGGGGGAATTCACCCCTCCACTTT. Its protein product is CSAGGGGNSPLHF. The chain links TRBV29-1 to TRBJ1-6; D may be TRBD1 (6 bases). V dropped 7 bases and J dropped 7 bases, with 14 bases sitting between them. Germline values: CDR1 SQVTM, CDR2 ANQGSEA. CDR3 length: 13 amino acids.

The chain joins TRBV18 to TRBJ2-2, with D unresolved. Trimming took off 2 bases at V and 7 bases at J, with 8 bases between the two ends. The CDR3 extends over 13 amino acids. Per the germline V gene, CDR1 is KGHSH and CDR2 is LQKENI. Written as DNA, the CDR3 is TGTGCCAGCTCACCAATGCTCGACGGGGAGCTGTTTTTT. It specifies CASSPMLDGELFF.

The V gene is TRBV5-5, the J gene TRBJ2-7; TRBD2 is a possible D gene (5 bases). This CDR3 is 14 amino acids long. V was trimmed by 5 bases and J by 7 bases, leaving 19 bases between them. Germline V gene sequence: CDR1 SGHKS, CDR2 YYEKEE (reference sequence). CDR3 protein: CASSSGGVAREQYF. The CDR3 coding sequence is TGTGCCAGCAGTTCTGGAGGAGTGGCGAGGGAGCAGTACTTC.

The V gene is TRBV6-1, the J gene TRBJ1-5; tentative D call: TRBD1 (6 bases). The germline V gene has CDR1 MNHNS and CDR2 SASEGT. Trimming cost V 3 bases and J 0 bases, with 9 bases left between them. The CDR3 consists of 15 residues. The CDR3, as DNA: TGTGCCAGCAGTGATAACAGGGTTAGCAATCAGCCCCAGCATTTT. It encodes CASSDNRVSNQPQHF.